These 19 T cell receptor beta chains came from one sample sequenced in a study of T cells in Graves' hyperthyroidism and ophthalmopathy. The CDR3 regions of TCR beta were amplified from RNA transcripts. HTBI primers were the set used in a first-round RT-PCR of the TCR CDR3. TCRdb ran MiXCR on the multiplex PCR reads and lists one entry per CDR3 protein. The sample shows about 580,000 distinct CDR3 sequences, more than 11% of them seen only once. Source material: blood. These receptors were obtained from a woman aged 25 to 39 with Graves' hyperthyroidism that later progressed to Graves' ophthalmopathy.

This clonotype showed up just a few times. The V and J genes are TRBV24-1 and TRBJ1-4; D uncertain. V shed 5 bases and J shed 5 bases, with 14 bases lying between them. Germline V gene lookup returns CDR1 KGHDR and CDR2 SFDVKD. The length of the CDR3 is 15 residues. CDR3 coding DNA: TGTGCCACCAGTGGGGGTGGAGGGTCGAATGAAAAACTGTTTTTT. Protein: CATSGGGGSNEKLFF.

The sample holds a few counts of this clonotype. This chain joins TRBV10-3 and TRBJ2-3; 8 positions match TRBD2. V trimming: 5 bases; J trimming: 2 bases; junction bases outside the gene matches: 9. CDR3 length: 16 amino acids. From germline, CDR1 is ENHRY and CDR2 SYGVKD. The CDR3 DNA sequence: TGTGCCATCAGTCAGCCGTATAGCGGGAACACAGATACGCAGTATTTT. Amino acids: CAISQPYSGNTDTQYF.

This clonotype was seen only once. The gene calls are TRBV29-1 and TRBJ1-2, with a tentative D call TRBD1 (6 bases). Germline V gene lookup returns CDR1 SQVTM and CDR2 ANQGSEA. The germline V and J ends were trimmed by 0 bases and 3 bases, with 14 bases remaining between them. CDR3 length equals 15 residues. CDR3 coding DNA: TGCAGCGTTGAAGATCAAACAGGGCGGCACTATGGCTACACCTTC. It codes for CSVEDQTGRHYGYTF. Variable domain in full (rest from reference TRBV29-1 and TRBJ1-2): SAVISQKPSRDICQRGTSLTIQCQVDSQVTMMFWYRQQPGQSLTLIATANQGSEATYESGFVIDKFPISRPNLTFSTLTVSNMSPEDSSIYLCSVEDQTGRHYGYTFGSGTRLTVV.

V gene TRBV5-1 combines with J gene TRBJ2-7; 7 nucleotides agree with TRBD1. This CDR3 is 15 amino acids long. With 5 bases clipped from V and 3 bases from J, the junction kept 11 bases outside the gene matches. Germline V gene data show CDR1 as SGHRS and CDR2 as YFSETQ. The CDR3 DNA sequence: TGCGCCAGCAGGCCCGACAGGGAACTCGGCTACGAGCAGTACTTC. Its protein is CASRPDRELGYEQYF.

This clonotype was seen repeatedly, ten times or more. Here the CDR3 reads CASHKGQGASEQYF. The CDR3 region has the DNA TGTGCCAGCCACAAGGGACAGGGGGCAAGTGAGCAGTACTTC. This chain links TRBV6-1 with TRBJ2-7; 12 nucleotides align to TRBD1. Germline CDR1 and CDR2: MNHNS and SASEGT. The J segment lost 7 bases and the V segment lost 8 bases, leaving 9 bases of the junction unmatched. CDR3 length: 14 amino acids.

This clonotype was detected many times. The chain joins TRBV12-3 or TRBV12-4 to TRBJ1-1; D perhaps matches TRBD1 (6 bases). The CDR3 has 14 amino acids. V shed 6 bases and J shed 5 bases, with 16 bases lying between them. The CDR3, as DNA: TGTGCCAGCAGCCCCGGGACACTAGGGACTGAAGCTTTCTTT. Translated, it gives CASSPGTLGTEAFF.

This clonotype showed up many times. The rearrangement links TRBV10-2 to TRBJ2-7; unclear D gene. Between the trimmed V and J ends, which lost 0 bases and 2 bases, there was a span of 14 bases. The germline gives CDR1 WSHSY, CDR2 SAAADI. CDR3 length: 16 amino acids. The DNA for the CDR3 is TGCGCCAGCAGTGAGTCCCCTCCCGAGTTCACCTACGAGCAGTACTTC. Translating gives CASSESPPEFTYEQYF.

This clonotype was seen repeatedly, ten times or more. The genes are TRBV30 and TRBJ1-1; D is unclear. V was shortened by 0 bases and J by 4 bases, with 6 bases between the two germline ends. Germline V CDR1 and CDR2: GTSNPN, SVGIG (reference sequence). CDR3 length: 12 residues. The CDR3 loop reads CAWSVTGTEAFF. In DNA, the CDR3 is TGTGCCTGGAGTGTAACTGGCACTGAAGCTTTCTTT.

Ten or more counts support this clonotype. The chain links TRBV7-9 to TRBJ1-2, with 7 positions matching TRBD1. The CDR3 contains 14 residues. In germline, CDR1 is SEHNR, CDR2 FQNEAQ (reference sequence). The ends lost 7 bases at V and 0 bases at J; junction bases unmatched: 5. The CDR3 is CASNQGGSNYGYTF. CDR3 nucleotide sequence: TGTGCCAGCAACCAGGGGGGGTCTAACTATGGCTACACCTTC.

The chain couples TRBV12-3 or TRBV12-4 to TRBJ2-3, with D uncertain. This CDR3 is 17 amino acids long. Trimming left V 1 base short and J 0 bases short, with 14 bases between. The CDR3 DNA reads as TGTGCCAGCAGTTTAGGTCCGGATTGCCCTAGCACAGATACGCAGTATTTT. Protein product: CASSLGPDCPSTDTQYF.

This clonotype was detected ten times or more. The chain uses TRBV20-1 and TRBJ2-3; no definite D call. Trimming took 4 bases from V and 4 from J, leaving 15 bases between them. The V gene's germline CDR1 is DFQATT and CDR2 SNEGSKA (reference sequence). The CDR3 has 14 amino acids. The CDR3 DNA sequence: TGCAGTGCTAACCCCCGATCAGCCCCAGATACGCAGTATTTT. Amino acids: CSANPRSAPDTQYF.

This clonotype has ten or more counts. The chain joins TRBV3-1 to TRBJ2-3; 10 bases line up with TRBD2. J was trimmed by 3 bases and V by 4 bases; bases with no gene match: 1. CDR3 length equals 14 residues. The germline CDR1 and CDR2 sequences are LGHDT and YNNKEL (reference sequence). CDR3 DNA: TGTGCCAGCAGCCCGACTAGCGGGACAGATACGCAGTATTTT. This translates into CASSPTSGTDTQYF.

This clonotype was counted ten times or more. This chain uses TRBV5-1 with TRBJ2-1; 7 bases agree with TRBD2. J lost 4 bases, V lost 0 bases, and 4 bases had no gene match. The CDR3 spans 15 residues. The germline gives CDR1 SGHRS, CDR2 YFSETQ. The CDR3 sequence: CASSLALAEYNEQFF. The CDR3 DNA reads as TGCGCCAGCAGCTTGGCCCTAGCGGAGTACAATGAGCAGTTCTTC.

This clonotype was picked up one time. This chain connects TRBV7-2 to TRBJ2-1; perhaps TRBD1 as D (6 bases). CDR3 length: 15 residues. V was trimmed by 5 bases and J by 2 bases, leaving 13 bases between them. CDR1 SGHTA and CDR2 FQGNSA come from the germline V gene. The CDR3 DNA reads TGTGCCAGCAGCCAGCGACAGGTAACCTACAATGAGCAGTTCTTC. This gives the protein CASSQRQVTYNEQFF.

The sample holds many counts of this clonotype. The J gene is TRBJ1-1, the V gene TRBV12-3 or TRBV12-4; no firm D call. Trimming stripped 6 bases from V and 0 bases from J, with 14 bases between. This CDR3 contains 15 residues. In DNA, the CDR3 is TGTGCCAGCAGCCCCTTGGGCAGCATGAACACTGAAGCTTTCTTT. Translating gives CASSPLGSMNTEAFF.

This clonotype came up many times. DNA for the CDR3: TGCAGTGCCGTAGCGGGAGGCTCCTACGAGCAGTACTTC. Protein sequence: CSAVAGGSYEQYF. The rearrangement uses TRBV20-1 and TRBJ2-7; TRBD2 agrees at 10 bases. This CDR3 region has 13 residues. With 6 bases clipped from V and 0 bases from J, the junction kept 2 bases outside the gene matches. Germline CDR1 is DFQATT and CDR2 is SNEGSKA (reference sequence).

This clonotype was seen ten or more times. The rearrangement uses TRBV6-1 and TRBJ2-5; 7 bases map to TRBD2. This CDR3 comprises 14 residues. V shed 8 bases and J 4 bases; nucleotides not matched to a gene: 10. From germline, CDR1 is MNHNS and CDR2 SASEGT. CDR3 residues: CASGEAGVPETQYF. The CDR3 bases are TGTGCCAGCGGGGAGGCGGGAGTCCCAGAGACCCAGTACTTC.

The sample holds many counts of this clonotype. CDR3 coding DNA: TGCAGTGCCCGTTCCCTTGGGGGACCGACTGCCGAGCAGTACTTC. Its translation: CSARSLGGPTAEQYF. V and J are TRBV20-1 and TRBJ2-7; D could derive from TRBD1 or TRBD2 (5 bases each). The CDR3 runs to 15 residues. CDR1 is DFQATT and CDR2 is SNEGSKA in the germline V gene (reference sequence). V was shortened by 6 bases and J by 6 bases, with 24 bases between the two germline ends.

The chain couples TRBV3-1 to TRBJ2-1; D may correspond to TRBD1 or TRBD2 (5 bases each). Looked up from germline, CDR1 is LGHDT and CDR2 is YNNKEL (reference sequence). The CDR3 loop spans 13 amino acids. V gave up 7 bases and J gave up 9 bases, with 16 bases separating them. CDR3 nucleotide sequence: TGTGCCAGCACCTCACTGGGGCGGGTTGAGCAGTTCTTC. Amino acid sequence: CASTSLGRVEQFF.